The 13 T cell receptor beta chains in this list originate from one sample, sequenced in a study of cytomegalovirus exposure and HLA in healthy donors. In the PCR, 60 Vbeta and 13 Jbeta primers were used. TCRdb keeps only in-frame clones here, not all; method: immunoSEQ multiplex PCR. The specimen's table records 150,000 or so clones. What was sequenced was PBMCs. These receptor sequences come from a woman aged 55 to 70 in good health and CMV-seronegative.

The CDR3 bases are TGTGCCAGCTCACCAGGGGAGGACACTGAAGCTTTCTTT. It is translated as CASSPGEDTEAFF. The chain couples TRBV18 to TRBJ1-1; D not resolved. Looked up from germline, CDR1 is KGHSH and CDR2 is LQKENI. Trimming left V 2 bases short and J 3 bases short, with 7 bases between. CDR3 length equals 13 residues.

CDR3 nucleotides: TGTGCCACCGCATCCGGGACACTCAATCAGCCCCAGCATTTT. This encodes CATASGTLNQPQHF. The chain combines TRBV7-8 with TRBJ1-5; D is possibly TRBD1 (6 bases). The CDR3 runs 14 residues. V was cut by 10 bases and J by 3 bases, with 16 bases left in between. Germline V gene lookup returns CDR1 SGHVS and CDR2 FQNEAQ.

The chain is built from TRBV19 and TRBJ1-2; no clear D. Germline V gene sequence: CDR1 LNHDA, CDR2 SQIVND (reference sequence). This CDR3 has 15 residues. Between the trimmed V and J ends, which lost 7 bases and 2 bases, there was a span of 17 bases. This chain's CDR3 is CASTREQAGNYGYTF. CDR3 coding DNA: TGTGCCAGTACCCGAGAGCAGGCGGGGAACTATGGCTACACCTTC.

The chain couples TRBV7-2 to TRBJ1-1; possibly TRBD1 for D (6 bases). Germline CDR1 and CDR2: SGHTA and FQGNSA. Trimming removed 8 bases from V and 8 bases from J, with 21 bases in between. The CDR3 runs to 14 residues. The CDR3 DNA is TGTGCCAGCGCCGTCGGACAGCTACTGCAAGAAGCTTTCTTT. Its protein is CASAVGQLLQEAFF.

CDR3: CLSGTAYEQYF. The CDR3 region has the DNA TGTTTATCCGGGACAGCCTACGAGCAGTACTTC. The chain links TRBV28 to TRBJ2-7, with 7 bases aligning to TRBD1. Germline V gene lookup returns CDR1 MDHEN and CDR2 SYDVKM. The CDR3 runs 11 residues.

V and J are TRBV10-3 and TRBJ1-2; D is possibly TRBD1 (5 bases). The V and J ends lost 0 bases and 2 bases respectively, with 10 bases between them. Looked up from germline, CDR1 is ENHRY and CDR2 is SYGVKD. CDR3 size: 15 residues. The CDR3 sequence: CAISESAGQNYGYTF. CDR3 in DNA: TGTGCCATCAGTGAGTCGGCGGGGCAGAACTATGGCTACACCTTC.

This chain uses TRBV9 with TRBJ1-2; 7 positions agree with TRBD1. After removal of 5 bases from V and 4 bases from J, the junction contained 17 bases not matched to a gene. The CDR3 is 17 residues long. Germline V gene sequence: CDR1 SGDLS, CDR2 YYNGEE. The CDR3 loop reads CASSPWEIQGPAYGYTF. The CDR3 coding sequence is TGTGCCAGCAGTCCCTGGGAGATACAGGGGCCTGCCTATGGCTACACCTTC.

This chain joins TRBV6-1 and TRBJ2-5; 10 bases match TRBD2. The DNA end is a closer match to TRBJ2-7, so the J assignment may be wrong. Germline CDR1 and CDR2: MNHNS and SASEGT. The CDR3 has 14 residues. The CDR3: CASSGLAGAYEQYF. The CDR3 bases are TGTGCCAGCAGTGGTCTAGCGGGAGCGTACGAGCAGTACTTC.

CDR3 residues: CASSFPTNTEAFF. The CDR3 DNA reads as TGTGCCAGCAGCTTCCCTACGAACACTGAAGCTTTCTTT. The V gene is TRBV7-9, the J gene TRBJ1-1; D is uncertain. The CDR3 has 13 residues. Germline CDR1 and CDR2: SEHNR and FQNEAQ (reference sequence). Trimming removed 3 bases from V and 1 base from J, with 6 bases in between.

The chain is built from TRBV6-6 and TRBJ1-5; the match to TRBD1 covers 7 bases. The CDR3 consists of 15 residues. Germline CDR1 is MNHNY and CDR2 is SVGAGI (reference sequence). V lost 3 bases to trimming and J lost 4 bases; unmatched junction nucleotides: 6. DNA of the CDR3: TGTGCCAGCAGTTATCGCGGGACAGCTAATCAGCCCCAGCATTTT. Protein product: CASSYRGTANQPQHF.

The chain links TRBV7-9 to TRBJ2-6; D is unclear. Trimming left V 3 bases short and J 0 bases short, with 9 bases between. The CDR3 extends over 16 amino acids. Germline lookup yields CDR1 SEHNR and CDR2 FQNEAQ (reference sequence). CDR3: CASSFRLTSGANVLTF. In DNA form, the CDR3 reads TGTGCCAGCAGCTTCCGACTGACCTCTGGGGCCAACGTCCTGACTTTC.

This rearrangement joins TRBV11-2 to TRBJ2-7; 8 nucleotides line up with TRBD2. Losses at the gene ends were 0 bases for V and 3 bases for J; bases not matched to a gene: 7. The CDR3 length is 16 residues. Germline V gives CDR1 SGHAT, CDR2 FQNNGV. The CDR3 region is CASSLDLASGLYEQYF. CDR3 DNA sequence: TGTGCCAGCAGCTTAGATCTGGCTAGCGGGCTCTACGAGCAGTACTTC.

The rearrangement links TRBV5-1 to TRBJ1-1; 9 bases match TRBD1. Trimming cost V 5 bases and J 8 bases; bases outside gene matches: 7. Germline CDR1 is SGHRS and CDR2 is YFSETQ. The CDR3 has 13 amino acids. The CDR3 loop is CASRLPGTGEAFF. DNA of the CDR3: TGCGCCAGCAGGCTTCCCGGGACAGGGGAAGCTTTCTTT.